This T cell receptor (beta chain) comes out of a study of T cells in Graves' hyperthyroidism and ophthalmopathy. Study summary: Initial diagnosis, before any treatment, was when peripheral blood was collected.

Sampled blood dates from first hyperthyroidism diagnosis, and it precedes any ophthalmopathy symptoms. The CDR3 regions of TCR beta were amplified from RNA transcripts. First-round RT-PCR of the TCR CDR3 relied on the HTBI primer set. One entry per CDR3 protein, called by TCRdb with MiXCR from the multiplex PCR reads. This table holds roughly 400,000 distinct CDR3 sequences, 15% to 19% found once. This clonotype originated in a young woman with Graves' hyperthyroidism that later progressed to Graves' ophthalmopathy. The sample comprised blood.

The CDR3 nucleotides read TGTGCCAGCAGCCAAGATCTGGGACAGGGGGCGAGTCAAGAGACCCAGTACTTC. It encodes CASSQDLGQGASQETQYF. V and J are TRBV14 and TRBJ2-5; 12 bases align to TRBD1. This CDR3 contains 18 residues. V was clipped by 0 bases and J by 2 bases; unmatched bases: 7. CDR1 and CDR2 (germline): SGHDN, FVKESK.